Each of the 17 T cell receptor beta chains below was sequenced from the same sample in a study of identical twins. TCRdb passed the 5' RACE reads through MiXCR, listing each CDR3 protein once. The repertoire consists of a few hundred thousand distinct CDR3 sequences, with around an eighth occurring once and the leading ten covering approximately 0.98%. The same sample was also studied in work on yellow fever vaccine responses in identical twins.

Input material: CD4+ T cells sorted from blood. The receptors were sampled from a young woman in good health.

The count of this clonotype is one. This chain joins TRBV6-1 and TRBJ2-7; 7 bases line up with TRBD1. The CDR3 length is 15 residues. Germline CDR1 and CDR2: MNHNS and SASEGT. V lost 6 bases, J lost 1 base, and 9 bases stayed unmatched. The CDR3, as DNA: TGTGCCAGCAGCCTCCGACAGGGCCTATCCTACGAGCAGTACTTC. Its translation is CASSLRQGLSYEQYF.

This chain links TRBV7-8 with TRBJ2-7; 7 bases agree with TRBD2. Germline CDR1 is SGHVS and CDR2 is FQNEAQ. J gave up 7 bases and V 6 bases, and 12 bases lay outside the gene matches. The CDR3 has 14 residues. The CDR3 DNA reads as TGTGCCAGCAGTCGTACGGGACCGGGGGGAGAGCAGTACTTC. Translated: CASSRTGPGGEQYF.

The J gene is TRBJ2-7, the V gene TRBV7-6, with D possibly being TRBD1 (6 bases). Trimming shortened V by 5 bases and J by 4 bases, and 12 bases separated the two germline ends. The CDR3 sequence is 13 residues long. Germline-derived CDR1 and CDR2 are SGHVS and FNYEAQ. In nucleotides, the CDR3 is TGTGCCAGCAGCATAACAGGGTTTTACGAGCAGTACTTC. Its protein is CASSITGFYEQYF.

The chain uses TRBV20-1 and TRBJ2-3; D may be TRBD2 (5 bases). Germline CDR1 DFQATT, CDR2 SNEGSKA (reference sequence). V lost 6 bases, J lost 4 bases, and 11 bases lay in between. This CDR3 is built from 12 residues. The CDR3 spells CSAIPGADTQYF. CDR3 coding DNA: TGCAGTGCCATCCCCGGGGCAGATACGCAGTATTTT.

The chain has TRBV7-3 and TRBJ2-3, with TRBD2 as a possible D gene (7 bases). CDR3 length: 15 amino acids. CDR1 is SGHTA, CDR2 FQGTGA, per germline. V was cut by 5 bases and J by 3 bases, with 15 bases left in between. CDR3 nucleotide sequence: TGTGCCAGCAGCCAAGGGAGGGGGAGAACAGATACGCAGTATTTT. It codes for CASSQGRGRTDTQYF.

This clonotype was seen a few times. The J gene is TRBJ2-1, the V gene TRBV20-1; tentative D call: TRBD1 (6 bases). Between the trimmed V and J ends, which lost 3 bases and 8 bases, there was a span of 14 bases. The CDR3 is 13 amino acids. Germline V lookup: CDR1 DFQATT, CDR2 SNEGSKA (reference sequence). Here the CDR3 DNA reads TGCAGTGCTAGGCCACAGGGTAGGGATGAGCAGTTCTTC. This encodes CSARPQGRDEQFF.

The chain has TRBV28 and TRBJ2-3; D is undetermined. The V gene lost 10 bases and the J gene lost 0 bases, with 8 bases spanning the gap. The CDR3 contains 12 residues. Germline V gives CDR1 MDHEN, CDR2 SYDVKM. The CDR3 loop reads CAMPLSTDTQYF. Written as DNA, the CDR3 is TGTGCCATGCCGTTGAGCACAGATACGCAGTATTTT.

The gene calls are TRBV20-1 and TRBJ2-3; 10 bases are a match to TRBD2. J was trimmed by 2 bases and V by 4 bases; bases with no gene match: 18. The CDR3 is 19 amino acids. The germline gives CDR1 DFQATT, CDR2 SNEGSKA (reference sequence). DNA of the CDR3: TGCAGTGCTATAGACCCAAATCCTCTAGCGGGAGCCGACACAGATACGCAGTATTTT. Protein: CSAIDPNPLAGADTDTQYF.

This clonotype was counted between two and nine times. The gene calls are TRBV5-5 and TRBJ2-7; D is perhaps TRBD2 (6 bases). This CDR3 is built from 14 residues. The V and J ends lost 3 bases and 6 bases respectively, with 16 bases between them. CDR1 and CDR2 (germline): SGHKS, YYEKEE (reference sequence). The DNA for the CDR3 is TGTGCCAGCAGCTCGGTGGCCTGGGGAGGCGAGCAGTACTTC. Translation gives CASSSVAWGGEQYF. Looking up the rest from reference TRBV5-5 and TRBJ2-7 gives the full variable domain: DAGVTQSPTHLIKTRGQQVTLRCSPISGHKSVSWYQQVLGQGPQFIFQYYEKEERGRGNFPDRFSARQFPNYSSELNVNALLLGDSALYLCASSSVAWGGEQYFGPGTRLTVT.

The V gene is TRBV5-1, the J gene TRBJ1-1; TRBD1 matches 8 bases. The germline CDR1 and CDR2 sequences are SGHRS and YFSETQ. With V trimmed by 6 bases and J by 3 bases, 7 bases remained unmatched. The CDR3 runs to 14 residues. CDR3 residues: CASMPGQVYTEAFF. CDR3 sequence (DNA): TGCGCCAGCATGCCGGGACAGGTTTACACTGAAGCTTTCTTT.

CDR3 region: CAIQSRQGPTGELFF. CDR3 sequence (DNA): TGTGCCATCCAATCCCGACAGGGGCCAACCGGGGAGCTGTTTTTT. The V call is TRBV10-3, the J call TRBJ2-2, with TRBD1 identical over 8 bases. Trimming took 8 bases from V and 5 from J; bases not matched to a gene: 10. CDR1 is ENHRY, CDR2 SYGVKD, per germline. The CDR3 consists of 15 residues.

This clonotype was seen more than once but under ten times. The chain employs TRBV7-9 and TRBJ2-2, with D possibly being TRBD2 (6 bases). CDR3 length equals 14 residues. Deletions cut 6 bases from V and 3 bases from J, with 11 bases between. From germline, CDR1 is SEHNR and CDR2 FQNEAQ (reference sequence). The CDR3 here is CASREGHYTGELFF. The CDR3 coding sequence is TGTGCCAGCAGGGAGGGCCATTACACCGGGGAGCTGTTTTTT.

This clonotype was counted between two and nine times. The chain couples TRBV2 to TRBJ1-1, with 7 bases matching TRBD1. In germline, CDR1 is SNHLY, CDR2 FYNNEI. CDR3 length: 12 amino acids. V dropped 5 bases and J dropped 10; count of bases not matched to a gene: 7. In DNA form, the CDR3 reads TGTGCCAGCAGTTTCACAGGGGAGGGAGCTTTCTTT. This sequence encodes CASSFTGEGAFF.

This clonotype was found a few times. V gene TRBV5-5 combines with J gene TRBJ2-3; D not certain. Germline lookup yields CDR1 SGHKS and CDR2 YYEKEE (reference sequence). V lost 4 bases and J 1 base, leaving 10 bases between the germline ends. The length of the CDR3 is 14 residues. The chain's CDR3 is CASSPRSGTDTQYF. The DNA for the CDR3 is TGTGCCAGCAGCCCCCGAAGTGGCACAGATACGCAGTATTTT.

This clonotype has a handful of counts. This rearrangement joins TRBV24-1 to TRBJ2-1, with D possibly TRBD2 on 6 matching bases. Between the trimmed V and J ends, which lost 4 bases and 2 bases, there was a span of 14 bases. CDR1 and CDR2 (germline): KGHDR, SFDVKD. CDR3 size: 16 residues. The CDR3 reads CATSDQPGLAYNEQFF. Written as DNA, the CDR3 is TGTGCCACCAGTGACCAACCGGGACTCGCCTACAATGAGCAGTTCTTC.

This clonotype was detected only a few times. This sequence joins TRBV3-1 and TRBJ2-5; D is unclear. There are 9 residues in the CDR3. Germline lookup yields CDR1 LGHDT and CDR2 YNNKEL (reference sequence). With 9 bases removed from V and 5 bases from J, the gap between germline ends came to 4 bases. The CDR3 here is CARVETQYF. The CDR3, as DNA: TGTGCCAGAGTGGAGACCCAGTACTTC.

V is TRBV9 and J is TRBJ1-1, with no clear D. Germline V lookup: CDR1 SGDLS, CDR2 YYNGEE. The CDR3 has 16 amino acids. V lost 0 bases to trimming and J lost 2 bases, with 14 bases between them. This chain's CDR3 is CASSVGVSYSNTEAFF. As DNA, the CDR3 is TGTGCCAGCAGCGTAGGGGTCAGCTACTCCAACACTGAAGCTTTCTTT.